Following are 5 T cell receptor beta chains from one sample sequenced in a study of blood T cell repertoires in COVID-19. Sequencing was performed with immunoSEQ multiplex PCR; in TCRdb, only in-frame clones are kept and a portion is missing. Of around 97,000 clones listed, roughly 90% are singletons. Sequenced sample: peripheral blood. These receptors were collected from a human donor in a cohort sampled during active COVID-19.

The chain combines TRBV7-3 with TRBJ2-3; 12 nucleotides agree with TRBD2. Germline V gives CDR1 SGHTA, CDR2 FQGTGA. The CDR3 is 19 amino acids. Trimming took 5 bases from V and 0 from J; bases not matched to a gene: 12. For the CDR3, the DNA is TGTGCCAGCAGCCCGGGTCGACTAGCGGGGGCCTCTAGCACAGATACGCAGTATTTT. Translated: CASSPGRLAGASSTDTQYF.

The chain employs TRBV5-8 and TRBJ2-5; 7 bases map to TRBD2. This CDR3 comprises 18 residues. CDR1 is SGHTS, CDR2 YDEGEE, per germline. Trimming cost V 0 bases and J 5 bases; bases outside gene matches: 16. DNA of the CDR3: TGTGCCAGCAGCTTGGGCTCCGGGGGGAGCGGACCCGGGGAGACCCAGTACTTC. Its protein is CASSLGSGGSGPGETQYF.

The chain joins TRBV9 to TRBJ1-6; D not certain. There are 16 residues in the CDR3. V lost 3 bases and J 7 bases, leaving 17 bases between the germline ends. Per the germline V gene, CDR1 is SGDLS and CDR2 is YYNGEE. Written as DNA, the CDR3 is TGTGCCAGCAGCGCTGCGGGGAAGGTCGAGAATTCACCCCTCCACTTT. It specifies CASSAAGKVENSPLHF.

This chain joins TRBV7-2 and TRBJ2-1, with 9 nucleotides matching TRBD2. The V gene's germline CDR1 is SGHTA and CDR2 FQGNSA. This CDR3 region has 15 residues. The ends lost 2 bases at V and 3 bases at J; junction bases unmatched: 2. CDR3 sequence: CASSLSGRFYNEQFF. The CDR3 DNA sequence: TGTGCCAGCAGCTTAAGCGGGAGGTTCTACAATGAGCAGTTCTTC.

The chain uses TRBV29-1 and TRBJ2-7; 7 positions agree with TRBD1. This CDR3 region has 15 residues. Trimming cost V 1 base and J 7 bases; bases outside gene matches: 13. From germline, CDR1 is SQVTM and CDR2 ANQGSEA. The CDR3 region is CSVEVAVRGSWEQYF. The CDR3 DNA sequence: TGCAGCGTTGAAGTAGCAGTCAGGGGGTCGTGGGAGCAGTACTTC.